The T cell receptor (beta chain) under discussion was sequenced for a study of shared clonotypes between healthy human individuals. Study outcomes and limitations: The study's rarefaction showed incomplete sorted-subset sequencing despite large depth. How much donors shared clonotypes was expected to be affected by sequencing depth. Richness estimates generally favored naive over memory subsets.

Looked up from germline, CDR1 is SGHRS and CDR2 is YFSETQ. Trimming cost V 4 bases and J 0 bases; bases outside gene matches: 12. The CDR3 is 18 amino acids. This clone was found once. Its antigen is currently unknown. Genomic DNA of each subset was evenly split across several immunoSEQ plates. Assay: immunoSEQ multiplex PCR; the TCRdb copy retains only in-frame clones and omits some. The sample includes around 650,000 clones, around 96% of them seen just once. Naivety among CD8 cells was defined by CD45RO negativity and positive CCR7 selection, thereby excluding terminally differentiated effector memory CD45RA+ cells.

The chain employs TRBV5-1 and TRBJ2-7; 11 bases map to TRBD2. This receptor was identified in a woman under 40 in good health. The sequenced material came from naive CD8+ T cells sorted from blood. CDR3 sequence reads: CASSGWGTSGPSSYEQYF. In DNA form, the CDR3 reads TGCGCCAGCAGCGGGTGGGGGACTAGCGGCCCAAGCTCCTACGAGCAGTACTTC.